The rows below give T cell receptor beta chains drawn from one sample of a study of naive and memory T cell subsets. TCRdb itself ran the UMI-ligation and nested PCR reads through MiXCR, one entry per CDR3 protein. The table includes tens of thousands of distinct CDR3 sequences, about an eighth detected once. Material for sequencing was effector memory CD4+ T cells from blood. All receptors come from a human donor in good health. The CDR3 runs from the conserved cysteine through the conserved F or W. Fields, in order: clone size, J gene, D gene, V gene, CDR3 DNA, CDR3 protein. D genes are given only for firm matches. Where a row states a size, it is once, few, many or the class of an expanded clone; other rows omit it.

size: .; J: TRBJ2-2; D: TRBD2; V: TRBV12-5; DNA: TGTGCTAGTAAAGCGGGAATCACCGGGGAGCTGTTTTTT; CDR3: CASKAGITGELFF
size: .; J: TRBJ1-1; D: TRBD1; V: TRBV18; DNA: TGTGCCAGCTCGCGGGACAGGGGGAACACTGAAGCTTTCTTT; CDR3: CASSRDRGNTEAFF
size: .; J: TRBJ2-7; D: .; V: TRBV6-1; DNA: TGTGCCAGCAGTGTTAGGCGGAGGGACTACGAGCAGTACTTC; CDR3: CASSVRRRDYEQYF
size: .; J: TRBJ2-2; D: .; V: TRBV6-2/TRBV6-3; DNA: TGTGCCAGCAGTTTGACGGGAGAGGCCGGGGAGCTGTTTTTT; CDR3: CASSLTGEAGELFF
size: few; J: TRBJ2-1; D: .; V: TRBV20-1; DNA: TGCAGCCCCGCCCCCCAAGGCAATGAGCAGTTCTTC; CDR3: CSPAPQGNEQFF
size: .; J: TRBJ2-7; D: .; V: TRBV20-1; DNA: TGCAGTGCTACTTTCAGTTACGAGCAGTACTTC; CDR3: CSATFSYEQYF
size: few; J: TRBJ2-7; D: .; V: TRBV20-1; DNA: TGCAGTGCTAGAGGACGGGGCCCGACGAGGGAGGAGCAGTACTTC; CDR3: CSARGRGPTREEQYF
size: many; J: TRBJ2-2; D: .; V: TRBV6-1; DNA: TGTGCCACAACTCAAGGGCCGGTCACCGGGGAGCTGTTTTTT; CDR3: CATTQGPVTGELFF
size: few; J: TRBJ1-5; D: .; V: TRBV10-2; DNA: TGCGCCAGCAGTGATGGGAGCACTCAGCCCCAGCATTTT; CDR3: CASSDGSTQPQHF
size: .; J: TRBJ2-7; D: .; V: TRBV5-1; DNA: TGCGCCAGCAGCCTCGACCGCGTGGGCTTCCCCGACTTC; CDR3: CASSLDRVGFPDF
size: .; J: TRBJ2-2; D: TRBD1; V: TRBV25-1; DNA: TGTGCCAGCAGCCTCTCTACCGGGACAGGGGGCACCGGGGAGCTGTTTTTT; CDR3: CASSLSTGTGGTGELFF
size: .; J: TRBJ2-7; D: .; V: TRBV29-1; DNA: TGCAGCGGTGGACAGCTCTACGAGCAGTACTTC; CDR3: CSGGQLYEQYF
size: .; J: TRBJ2-1; D: .; V: TRBV19; DNA: TGTGCCAGTAGTATCAGGGGCAGTGAGCAGTTCTTC; CDR3: CASSIRGSEQFF
size: .; J: TRBJ2-1; D: .; V: TRBV11-2; DNA: TGTGCCAGCAGCATCAGGACGGTGTTGGACAATGAGCAGTTCTTC; CDR3: CASSIRTVLDNEQFF